The 30 T cell receptor beta chains reported below all come from one sample, sequenced in a study of T-cell memory formation after mild COVID-19 (dated by TCRdb to the early 2020s). Libraries came from 5' RACE. TCRdb shows the sequencer as Illumina NovaSeq 6000. The public reads were run again by TCRdb, first through fastp at Q25 and then through MiXCR, and only productive beta chains were kept. Entries are consolidated by CDR3 protein sequence, retaining the most common genes and DNA. Here the sample has fewer than 400,000 distinct CDR3 sequences; roughly 13% occur a single time. The ten largest clones represent about a fifth of the sample. The source material was PBMCs or a T cell subset sorted from them (not recorded which). The receptor set was obtained from a man aged 18 to 30 who had mild COVID-19 (a few samples of this study predate the infection). The sample titles of this study are shuffled in the database, so cell type and time point are left out; the donor was told from shared clones.

Ten or more counts support this clonotype. The rearrangement uses TRBV4-2 and TRBJ2-6, with a possible D match to TRBD1 (5 bases). The germline V gene has CDR1 LGHNA and CDR2 YNFKEQ. The CDR3 loop spans 17 amino acids. V was clipped by 0 bases and J by 0 bases, with 9 bases between them. CDR3 in amino acids: CASSQDGANSGANVLTF. CDR3 DNA: TGTGCCAGCAGCCAAGATGGGGCAAACTCTGGGGCCAACGTCCTGACTTTC.

This clonotype has a handful of counts. The chain uses TRBV7-9 and TRBJ2-3, with 7 bases lining up with TRBD1. The V and J ends lost 5 bases and 5 bases, in that order; junction bases with no gene match: 16. CDR1 SEHNR and CDR2 FQNEAQ come from the germline V gene (reference sequence). The CDR3 has 17 amino acids. The CDR3 DNA is TGTGCCAGCAGCCTTACAGGGGACAGCTTTTCCTTAGATACGCAGTATTTT. Translating it yields CASSLTGDSFSLDTQYF.

This clonotype was observed a few times. V and J are TRBV9 and TRBJ2-5; tentative D call: TRBD1 (6 bases). This CDR3 has 15 amino acids. Trimming removed 4 bases at V and 4 bases at J, with 17 bases between. Germline lookup yields CDR1 SGDLS and CDR2 YYNGEE. In DNA, the CDR3 is TGTGCCAGCAGCAAGACGGGACACCCGCCAGAGACCCAGTACTTC. This translates into CASSKTGHPPETQYF.

This clonotype was detected a few times. J is TRBJ1-1 and V is TRBV29-1; perhaps TRBD1 as D (5 bases). The CDR3 sequence is 13 residues long. CDR1 SQVTM and CDR2 ANQGSEA come from the germline V gene. V lost 2 bases and J 3 bases, leaving 10 bases between the germline ends. Here the CDR3 DNA reads TGCAGCGTTGAACCCTCGGGGGACACTGAAGCTTTCTTT. Protein product: CSVEPSGDTEAFF.

This clonotype was observed a handful of times. The rearrangement uses TRBV10-3 and TRBJ2-1; D is perhaps TRBD1 or TRBD2 (5 bases each). Deletions cut 4 bases from V and 4 bases from J, with 11 bases between. The CDR3 has 14 amino acids. The V gene's germline CDR1 is ENHRY and CDR2 SYGVKD. This CDR3 reads CAISGGTGYNEQFF. Here the CDR3 DNA reads TGTGCCATCAGTGGAGGGACGGGATACAATGAGCAGTTCTTC.

This clonotype was seen more than once but under ten times. The V and J genes are TRBV7-2 and TRBJ1-5; 7 nucleotides match TRBD1. From germline, CDR1 is SGHTA and CDR2 FQGNSA. V lost 5 bases, J lost 6 bases, and 10 bases stayed unmatched. The CDR3 runs 15 residues. CDR3 sequence reads: CASSPMTGQGQPQHF. CDR3 nucleotides: TGTGCCAGCAGCCCGATGACAGGGCAGGGTCAGCCCCAGCATTTT.

The chain couples TRBV20-1 to TRBJ2-1; the match to TRBD2 covers 14 bases. This CDR3 has 15 amino acids. Unmatched junction bases numbered 8, after V lost 5 bases and J lost 8 bases. Germline CDR1 is DFQATT and CDR2 is SNEGSKA (reference sequence). The CDR3 loop is CSAPRTSGGLDEQFF. The CDR3 DNA is TGCAGTGCTCCTCGGACTAGCGGGGGGCTCGATGAGCAGTTCTTC.

The sample holds many counts of this clonotype. This sequence joins TRBV20-1 and TRBJ2-4, with a weak D call TRBD2 (7 bases). V was trimmed by 0 bases and J by 7 bases, leaving 16 bases between them. Germline V lookup: CDR1 DFQATT, CDR2 SNEGSKA (reference sequence). The CDR3 length is 15 residues. CDR3 residues: CSARDVGGRRNIQYF. CDR3 coding DNA: TGCAGTGCTAGAGATGTCGGGGGGCGTCGGAACATTCAGTACTTC.

This clonotype has more than one count but fewer than ten. The J gene is TRBJ1-1, the V gene TRBV10-3; perhaps TRBD1 as D (5 bases). Germline V gives CDR1 ENHRY, CDR2 SYGVKD. V dropped 2 bases and J dropped 5 bases, with 15 bases sitting between them. The CDR3 has 15 residues. The chain's CDR3 is CAISEDQGKVTEAFF. The CDR3 region has the DNA TGTGCCATCAGTGAGGACCAGGGTAAAGTTACTGAAGCTTTCTTT.

This clonotype came up a few times. The V call is TRBV4-1, the J call TRBJ2-4, with 7 bases fitting TRBD1. This CDR3 has 18 amino acids. Trimming removed 5 bases from V and 0 bases from J; junction bases left unmatched: 13. Looked up from germline, CDR1 is MGHRA and CDR2 is YSYEKL. The CDR3 loop is CASSVGQAKGVAKNIQYF. CDR3 sequence (DNA): TGCGCCAGCAGCGTAGGACAGGCAAAAGGGGTAGCCAAAAACATTCAGTACTTC.

The chain uses TRBV7-2 and TRBJ2-1, with D maybe TRBD2 (5 bases). The CDR3 loop spans 14 amino acids. V shed 5 bases and J shed 6 bases, with 14 bases lying between them. Germline lookup yields CDR1 SGHTA and CDR2 FQGNSA. This CDR3 reads CASSPGGGPNEQFF. The CDR3 DNA follows: TGTGCCAGCAGCCCCGGAGGAGGACCCAATGAGCAGTTCTTC. Looking up the rest from reference TRBV7-2 and TRBJ2-1 gives the full variable domain: GAGVSQSPSNKVTEKGKDVELRCDPISGHTALYWYRQSLGQGLEFLIYFQGNSAPDKSGLPSDRFSAERTGGSVSTLTIQRTQQEDSAVYLCASSPGGGPNEQFFGPGTRLTVL.

In this sample, this clonotype turned up a few times. The V and J genes are TRBV7-3 and TRBJ2-3, with D tentatively TRBD2 (6 bases). The CDR3 consists of 16 residues. CDR1 is SGHTA, CDR2 FQGTGA, per germline. Trimming removed 1 base at V and 1 base at J, with 12 bases between. CDR3 sequence: CASSLMKGLGTDTQYF. In DNA form, the CDR3 reads TGTGCCAGCAGCTTAATGAAGGGACTTGGCACAGATACGCAGTATTTT.

The chain combines TRBV20-1 with TRBJ1-4, with D perhaps TRBD1 (6 bases). The CDR3 length is 18 residues. Germline values: CDR1 DFQATT, CDR2 SNEGSKA (reference sequence). Trimming took 3 bases from V and 2 from J, leaving 22 bases between them. CDR3 amino acids: CSASRDSGRGPTNEKLFF. CDR3 sequence (DNA): TGCAGTGCTAGCCGAGACTCGGGCCGGGGGCCGACTAATGAAAAACTGTTTTTT.

The rearrangement joins TRBV6-1 to TRBJ2-1; D is possibly TRBD1 or TRBD2 (7 bases each). CDR1 and CDR2 from the germline V gene are MNHNS and SASEGT. The V gene lost 9 bases and the J gene lost 3 bases, with 15 bases spanning the gap. The CDR3 contains 14 residues. The CDR3 coding sequence is TGTGCCAGTAGGGGGGGACAGCACTACAATGAGCAGTTCTTC. Its protein is CASRGGQHYNEQFF.

This clonotype turned up a few times. The genes are TRBV2 and TRBJ1-1; D gene uncertain. The germline V and J ends were trimmed by 4 bases and 4 bases, with 10 bases remaining between them. CDR3 size: 13 residues. Germline V CDR1 and CDR2: SNHLY, FYNNEI. The CDR3 sequence is CASSVGLGTEAFF. The CDR3 bases are TGTGCCAGCAGTGTAGGACTCGGCACTGAAGCTTTCTTT.

The genes are TRBV4-3 and TRBJ2-5; D is uncertain. The CDR3 sequence is 13 residues long. CDR1 is LGHNA, CDR2 YSLEER, per germline. Trimming took 1 base from V and 6 from J, leaving 9 bases between them. The CDR3 DNA follows: TGCGCCAGCAGCCAAGGAGGTTTGAAGACCCAGTACTTC. Translated: CASSQGGLKTQYF.

This clonotype occurred a few times. The chain recombines TRBV27 with TRBJ1-5; tentative D call: TRBD1 (6 bases). The CDR3 is 15 residues long. Germline V gives CDR1 MNHEY, CDR2 SMNVEV (reference sequence). V was pared by 3 bases and J by 6 bases, with 15 bases between. The chain's CDR3 is CASSFVGGHSQPQHF. CDR3 nucleotide sequence: TGTGCCAGCAGTTTTGTAGGGGGGCATAGTCAGCCCCAGCATTTT.

This clonotype was found a few times. The genes are TRBV5-1 and TRBJ2-4, with TRBD1 matching over 8 bases. Germline CDR1 and CDR2: SGHRS and YFSETQ. J gave up 6 bases and V 4 bases, and 9 bases lay outside the gene matches. The CDR3 sequence is 15 residues long. The CDR3: CASSGTGGRLNIQYF. The CDR3 DNA follows: TGCGCCAGCAGCGGGACAGGAGGGCGCCTAAACATTCAGTACTTC.

This clonotype has just a few counts. The chain joins TRBV7-9 to TRBJ2-1; TRBD1 matches 8 bases. The CDR3 sequence is 15 residues long. Germline V gives CDR1 SEHNR, CDR2 FQNEAQ (reference sequence). J lost 7 bases, V lost 5 bases, and 10 bases had no gene match. The CDR3 sequence: CASSQGQGAQNEQFF. CDR3 sequence (DNA): TGTGCCAGCAGCCAGGGGCAGGGGGCGCAGAATGAGCAGTTCTTC.

CDR3 coding DNA: TGTGCCAGCAGTTACGGTGTCGCCGGACTAAATGAGCAGTTCTTC. Its translation: CASSYGVAGLNEQFF. The rearrangement uses TRBV6-6 and TRBJ2-1, with D perhaps matching TRBD2 (6 bases). The germline V and J ends were trimmed by 2 bases and 7 bases, with 15 bases remaining between them. The CDR3 extends over 15 amino acids. Germline V lookup: CDR1 MNHNY, CDR2 SVGAGI (reference sequence).

Only a few counts were recorded for this clonotype. The CDR3 nucleotides are TGTGCCAGCAGCCCTAGGGGGAGTGAGCAGTTCTTC. Translated: CASSPRGSEQFF. V is TRBV4-2 and J is TRBJ2-1, with D perhaps matching TRBD1 (6 bases). The V gene's germline CDR1 is LGHNA and CDR2 YNFKEQ. V shed 4 bases and J shed 9 bases, with 10 bases lying between them. The CDR3 length is 12 residues.

This clonotype was detected a few times. The chain couples TRBV6-5 to TRBJ1-1, with D possibly TRBD1 on 6 matching bases. The CDR3 totals 15 residues. V shed 2 bases and J shed 5 bases, with 15 bases lying between them. Germline V gives CDR1 MNHEY, CDR2 SVGAGI. The chain's CDR3 is CASSYPSGAGTEAFF. In nucleotides, the CDR3 is TGTGCCAGCAGTTACCCTTCAGGGGCGGGTACTGAAGCTTTCTTT.

The chain has TRBV7-2 and TRBJ1-2; D is unclear. The germline gives CDR1 SGHTA, CDR2 FQGNSA. CDR3 size: 15 residues. V was shortened by 5 bases and J by 8 bases, with 21 bases between the two germline ends. The CDR3 protein is CASSARRNGPGGYTF. The DNA for the CDR3 is TGTGCCAGCAGCGCCCGCCGGAACGGTCCGGGAGGCTACACCTTC.

This clonotype was found many times. The chain has TRBV4-2 and TRBJ2-3; no clear D gene. Trimming shortened V by 1 base and J by 5 bases, and 7 bases separated the two germline ends. Germline V gene sequence: CDR1 LGHNA, CDR2 YNFKEQ. The length of the CDR3 is 13 residues. For the CDR3, the DNA is TGTGCCAGCAGCCAAGGCGACGAAGATACGCAGTATTTT. This sequence encodes CASSQGDEDTQYF.

This clonotype was counted many times. This chain uses TRBV7-9 with TRBJ2-3; D is unclear. CDR1 and CDR2 from the germline V gene are SEHNR and FQNEAQ (reference sequence). The germline V and J ends were trimmed by 5 bases and 1 base, with 7 bases remaining between them. CDR3 length equals 13 residues. CDR3 loop: CASSPEGTDTQYF. The DNA for the CDR3 is TGTGCCAGCAGCCCGGAAGGCACAGATACGCAGTATTTT.

The gene calls are TRBV7-6 and TRBJ2-2; 7 bases fit TRBD2. In germline, CDR1 is SGHVS, CDR2 FNYEAQ. There are 17 residues in the CDR3. Trimming removed 5 bases from V and 1 base from J; junction bases left unmatched: 10. The CDR3 coding sequence is TGTGCCAGCAGCCCCGGGGGAGGGCTCGAGAACACCGGGGAGCTGTTTTTT. Its protein product is CASSPGGGLENTGELFF.

Here the CDR3 DNA reads TGTGCCAGCAGTTTATCCCGACTAGCGGGAGAGACCCAGTACTTC. This codes for CASSLSRLAGETQYF. This chain uses TRBV12-3 or TRBV12-4 with TRBJ2-5, with TRBD2 identical over 10 bases. V lost 2 bases to trimming and J lost 4 bases; unmatched junction nucleotides: 4. The CDR3 is made up of 15 amino acids.

This clonotype was counted between two and nine times. The V call is TRBV7-6, the J call TRBJ2-3; D might be TRBD2 (5 bases). The V end lost 0 bases, the J end lost 3 bases, and 13 bases lay between the germline ends. The CDR3 spans 16 residues. Germline V lookup: CDR1 SGHVS, CDR2 FNYEAQ. For the CDR3, the DNA is TGTGCCAGCAGCTTAGCGCCGGAGGTAGTAACAGATACGCAGTATTTT. Protein sequence: CASSLAPEVVTDTQYF.

This clonotype was counted a few times. The rearrangement uses TRBV20-1 and TRBJ2-3, with 13 bases lining up with TRBD2. Germline CDR1 reads DFQATT; CDR2 reads SNEGSKA (reference sequence). The J segment lost 5 bases and the V segment lost 2 bases, leaving 10 bases of the junction unmatched. The CDR3 loop spans 17 amino acids. In DNA, the CDR3 is TGCAGTGCTAGACCGGGACTAGCGGGGATCCGCGTAGATACGCAGTATTTT. It translates to CSARPGLAGIRVDTQYF.

V gene TRBV7-2 combines with J gene TRBJ1-2; 7 bases are shared with TRBD1. This CDR3 contains 16 residues. Germline loops: CDR1 SGHTA, CDR2 FQGNSA. Germline trimming cut 1 base from V and 6 bases from J; bases unmatched to any gene: 11. CDR3 region: CASSLEGQAGLNGYTF. The CDR3 nucleotides are TGTGCCAGCAGCTTAGAAGGACAGGCCGGGCTTAATGGCTACACCTTC.